These 32 T cell receptor beta chains were sequenced from one sample in a study of CD8+ T cells in alopecia areata. Reverse transcribed after extraction, RNA yielded cDNA as the sequencing template. TCRdb's copy holds only in-frame clones and misses some; the assay was immunoSEQ multiplex PCR. The sample holds 200,000 to 300,000 clones, and no clone turns up only once. Separation of pooled cutaneous lymph node cells was by sorting with CD4, CD8alpha, NKG2D, NKG2ACE and other markers. The sequenced sample consisted of CD4+ T cells sorted from a lymph node. These TCRs come from a C3H/HeJ mouse with alopecia areata. For this mouse line, the MHC haplotype is H2-k.

This clone was seen a handful of times. Gene names and germline match the mouse. Sequencing ends 4 residues short of the CDR3 end; the germline J gene provides the rest. The chain employs TRBV19 and TRBJ2-3; a weak D match, TRBD2 (5 bases). The germline V gene encodes CDR1 FNHDT and CDR2 SITEND (reference sequence). Trimming shortened V by 0 bases and J by 1 base, and 12 bases separated the two germline ends. There are 16 residues in the CDR3. CDR3 amino acids: CASSIEAPWGAETLYF. The CDR3 DNA, read in part, is TGTGCCAGCAGTATAGAGGCTCCCTGGGGTGCAGAA.

The sample holds a few counts of this clone. Germline and genes: mouse. The sequenced part of the CDR3 DNA is TGTGCCACACAACGGGACAAAAACTCC. Translation gives CATQRDKNS. Given in full, the CDR3 is CATQRDKNSDYTF. The chain carries TRBV13-3 and TRBJ1-2; D possibly corresponds to TRBD1 (6 bases). Coverage ceases 4 residues before the CDR3 finishes, and the germline J gene fills in the end. This CDR3 has 13 amino acids. The V gene's germline CDR1 is NNHDY and CDR2 SYVADS. V lost 9 bases, J lost 1 base, and 13 bases lay in between.

Concerning this clone itself: Gene names and germline match the mouse. The read ends 4 residues early relative to the CDR3; the germline J gene fills the gap. The identical CDR3 is also encoded by other nucleotide sequences in the sample. The rearrangement links TRBV13-3 to TRBJ2-1, with a possible D match to TRBD2 (6 bases). Germline V gene data show CDR1 as NNHDY and CDR2 as SYVADS. The CDR3 is 14 residues long. Trimming pared 2 bases from V and 3 bases from J, leaving 9 bases between. The CDR3 loop reads CASSELGVYAEQFF. The DNA read from the CDR3 is TGTGCCAGCAGTGAACTGGGAGTCTATGCT.

This clone occurred a few times. Mouse names are used for the genes. Sequencing ends 4 residues short of the CDR3 end; the germline J gene provides the rest. Other DNA sequences in the sample encode the same CDR3. The genes are TRBV1 and TRBJ2-4, with TRBD2 as a possible D gene (5 bases). Per germline, CDR1 NSQYPW and CDR2 LRSPGD (reference sequence). Trimming stripped 5 bases from V and 0 bases from J, with 6 bases between. The CDR3 consists of 13 residues. The CDR3 protein is CTCSWGSQNTLYF. CDR3 bases read: TGCACCTGCAGTTGGGGAAGTCAAAAC.

Points on this clone: The gene names here belong to mouse. The read halts 4 residues ahead of the CDR3 end, with the missing end drawn from the germline J gene. Additional DNA sequences in this sample encode the identical CDR3. The chain links TRBV31 to TRBJ1-2; D is undetermined. CDR1 GKSSPN and CDR2 SITVG come from the germline V gene. This CDR3 is built from 13 residues. The V gene lost 0 bases and the J gene lost 1 base, with 6 bases spanning the gap. The part of the CDR3 DNA that was read is TGTGCCTGGAGTCTAGCCAGAAACTCC. Translated: CAWSLARNS. The CDR3 in full is CAWSLARNSDYTF.

In the case of this clone: The listed genes are named as in mouse. The sequence runs out 4 residues before the end of the CDR3; the remainder is reconstructed from the germline J gene. The rearrangement links TRBV13-3 to TRBJ2-7; 7 positions match TRBD1. This CDR3 has 12 amino acids. Germline values: CDR1 NNHDY, CDR2 SYVADS. CDR3 sequence: CASRDTGDEQYF. The part of the CDR3 DNA that was read is TGTGCCAGCAGGGATACAGGGGAT.

This clone was detected a few times. Each gene name is a mouse one. The sequence runs out 4 residues before the end of the CDR3; the remainder is reconstructed from the germline J gene. This specimen includes other DNA sequences encoding the same CDR3. V is TRBV5 and J is TRBJ2-3, with D perhaps matching TRBD2 (5 bases). Trimming shortened V by 1 base and J by 0 bases, and 8 bases separated the two germline ends. CDR1 is LGHNA and CDR2 is YNLKQL in the germline V gene (reference sequence). CDR3 length equals 15 residues. Incomplete CDR3 DNA: TGTGCCAGCAGCCAAGCTGGGTCTAGTGCAGAA. Translated, it gives CASSQAGSSAE. The CDR3 in its entirety is CASSQAGSSAETLYF.

Comment on this clone: Mouse gene names apply. The observed sequence ends 4 residues before the CDR3 terminus, with the missing tail filled in from the germline J gene. The chain links TRBV5 to TRBJ2-1; a possible D gene is TRBD1 (5 bases). This CDR3 is 15 amino acids long. Trimming took off 0 bases at V and 4 bases at J, with 10 bases between the two ends. Germline CDR1 and CDR2: LGHNA and YNLKQL (reference sequence). The covered CDR3 bases are TGTGCCAGCAGCCAAGATCCGGACAATTATGCT. As protein: CASSQDPDNYA. The complete CDR3 sequence is CASSQDPDNYAEQFF.

With respect to this clone: Gene names are the mouse ones. The DNA ends 4 residues before the CDR3 does, and the rest of the CDR3 is filled in from the germline J gene. This same CDR3 is encoded by further DNA sequences in the sample. The V call is TRBV19, the J call TRBJ2-2; tentatively, D is TRBD1 (6 bases). This CDR3 is built from 14 residues. V was cut by 7 bases and J by 0 bases, with 10 bases left in between. Germline assignment: CDR1 FNHDT and CDR2 SITEND (reference sequence). The CDR3 bases that were read are TGTGCCAGCCGGGACAAAACAAACACCGGG. Translation gives CASRDKTNTG. From start to end, the CDR3 is CASRDKTNTGQLYF.

A remark on this clone: Mouse names are used for the genes. Read sequence stops 4 residues before the CDR3 end, and the germline J gene provides the missing end. The chain carries TRBV19 and TRBJ2-5, with a weak D call TRBD1 (5 bases). Trimming shortened V by 3 bases and J by 0 bases, and 8 bases separated the two germline ends. The CDR3 contains 14 residues. Germline values: CDR1 FNHDT, CDR2 SITEND (reference sequence). The CDR3 bases that were read are TGTGCCAGCAGTACAGGGCCTAACCAAGAC. It codes for CASSTGPNQD. In full, the CDR3 is CASSTGPNQDTQYF.

Comments on this clone: Gene and germline names: mouse. Read sequence stops 3 residues before the CDR3 end, and the germline J gene provides the missing end. The chain couples TRBV1 to TRBJ1-6, with TRBD1 matching 11 bases. TRBJ1-6 carries the ORF label, with uncertain function. The CDR3 is 17 residues long. V trimming: 3 bases; J trimming: 7 bases; junction bases outside the gene matches: 8. Germline CDR1 and CDR2: NSQYPW and LRSPGD (reference sequence). The covered CDR3 bases are TGCACCTGCAGTGCCGGGACAGGGGGTGGCTGGAATTCGCCC. Translation gives CTCSAGTGGGWNSP. From start to end, the CDR3 is CTCSAGTGGGWNSPLYF.

A note on this clone: Gene names are mouse gene names. The read terminates 3 residues before the CDR3 end, so the remaining end is supplied by the germline J gene. Other DNA sequences in the same sample also yield this CDR3. The chain couples TRBV13-1 to TRBJ1-6, with 7 positions matching TRBD1. TRBJ1-6 has ORF status, its function being uncertain. V was clipped by 2 bases and J by 5 bases; unmatched bases: 1. CDR1 NSHNY and CDR2 SYGAGN come from the germline V gene. The CDR3 totals 14 residues. The part of the CDR3 DNA that was read is TGTGCCAGCAGTGAGCAGGGGGATAATTCGCCC. It is translated as CASSEQGDNSP. In full, the CDR3 is CASSEQGDNSPLYF.

This clone was seen a handful of times. Genes and germline are mouse. The read finishes 3 residues shy of the CDR3 end, and the germline J gene is used to complete it. J is TRBJ1-6 and V is TRBV29, with TRBD1 identical over 7 bases. TRBJ1-6 is sorted into the ORF group, with uncertain function. This CDR3 is 15 amino acids long. The V gene's germline CDR1 is MSHET and CDR2 SYDVDS. V was pared by 6 bases and J by 8 bases, with 10 bases of the junction left unmatched. The CDR3 DNA, read in part, is TGTGCTAGCAGCCCTCAGACAGGGCGGGATTCGCCC. Translation: CASSPQTGRDSP. The complete CDR3 sequence is CASSPQTGRDSPLYF.

As for this clone: Mouse names are used for the genes. From the germline J gene comes the end of the CDR3, since the read stops 4 residues before it. Other DNA variants within this sample encode the same CDR3. The chain has TRBV19 and TRBJ2-2; D remains unclear. Trimming took 0 bases from V and 4 from J, leaving 4 bases between them. Germline CDR1 and CDR2: FNHDT and SITEND (reference sequence). The CDR3 length is 13 residues. The part of the CDR3 DNA that was read is TGTGCCAGCAGTATAGTAGGCACCGGG. Protein: CASSIVGTG. The full CDR3 reads CASSIVGTGQLYF.

This clone has only a few counts. Gene names are the mouse ones. The read ends 4 residues shy of where the CDR3 ends; the end is completed using the germline J gene. The chain employs TRBV13-1 and TRBJ2-7; weak D call: TRBD1 (6 bases). CDR1 and CDR2 (germline): NSHNY, SYGAGN. The CDR3 runs 12 residues. CDR3 DNA, as far as it was read: TGTGCCAGCAAATCGGACAGTTAT. Translating gives CASKSDSY. From start to end, the CDR3 is CASKSDSYEQYF.

This clone was picked up a small number of times. The gene names given are mouse names. The read terminates 4 residues before the CDR3 end, so the remaining end is supplied by the germline J gene. The V and J genes are TRBV19 and TRBJ2-4; TRBD2 agrees at 8 bases. The V gene's germline CDR1 is FNHDT and CDR2 SITEND (reference sequence). This CDR3 contains 14 residues. J gave up 0 bases and V 5 bases, and 2 bases lay outside the gene matches. CDR3 loop: CASSGTGSQNTLYF. CDR3 DNA (partial): TGTGCCAGCAGCGGGACTGGTAGTCAAAAC.

This clone has only a few counts. Germline and genes here are mouse. The CDR3 end is not reached by the read, which stops 4 residues before it; the germline J gene fills it in. The chain is built from TRBV13-1 and TRBJ2-2; 12 bases line up with TRBD2. Germline assignment: CDR1 NSHNY and CDR2 SYGAGN. Germline trimming cut 3 bases from V and 4 bases from J; bases unmatched to any gene: 1. CDR3 size: 15 residues. CDR3 bases read: TGTGCCAGCAGTGGGGGACTGGGGGGCACCGGG. Its protein product is CASSGGLGGTG. From start to end, the CDR3 is CASSGGLGGTGQLYF.

This clone came up a few times. Any gene name here is a mouse gene name. The read terminates 4 residues ahead of where the CDR3 ends, so the germline J gene completes it. The chain combines TRBV31 with TRBJ2-2, with TRBD1 matching 9 bases. V lost 3 bases and J lost 4; bases outside the gene matches: 3. Germline CDR1 GKSSPN, CDR2 SITVG. The CDR3 length is 14 residues. Incomplete CDR3 DNA: TGTGCCTGGAGGAGGACAGGGGTCACCGGG. Amino acids: CAWRRTGVTG. The full CDR3 protein is CAWRRTGVTGQLYF.

Details on this clone: Here the gene names and germline are mouse. The read terminates 4 residues before the CDR3 end, so the remaining end is supplied by the germline J gene. The same CDR3 is also encoded by other DNA sequences in this sample. This chain links TRBV13-3 with TRBJ2-1; 10 bases match TRBD2. This CDR3 contains 15 residues. Trimming cost V 5 bases and J 0 bases; bases outside gene matches: 2. In germline, CDR1 is NNHDY, CDR2 SYVADS. CDR3 DNA (partial): TGTGCCAGCAGACTGGGGGGGGATAACTATGCT. Translation: CASRLGGDNYA. The full CDR3 is CASRLGGDNYAEQFF.

For this clone: Mouse gene names apply. The observed sequence ends 4 residues before the CDR3 terminus, with the missing tail filled in from the germline J gene. The same CDR3 can be traced to other DNA sequences in this sample. The chain carries TRBV1 and TRBJ2-5; the D is unclear. Germline lookup yields CDR1 NSQYPW and CDR2 LRSPGD (reference sequence). The CDR3 is made up of 14 amino acids. V was clipped by 3 bases and J by 0 bases, with 7 bases between them. Partial CDR3 DNA: TGCACCTGCAGTGCCCAAAATAACCAAGAC. Translation: CTCSAQNNQD. The whole CDR3 region reads CTCSAQNNQDTQYF.

This clone was detected many times. Gene names denote mouse genes. The DNA ends 4 residues before the CDR3 does, and the rest of the CDR3 is filled in from the germline J gene. The same CDR3 also results from other DNA sequences found in this sample. The chain joins TRBV13-3 to TRBJ2-4; D not certain. The CDR3 runs 12 residues. Germline loops: CDR1 NNHDY, CDR2 SYVADS. CDR3 region: CASSDRKNTLYF. CDR3 bases read: TGTGCCAGCAGTGACAGAAAAAAC.

In this sample, this clone turned up a few times. Any gene name here is a mouse gene name. The read halts 4 residues ahead of the CDR3 end, with the missing end drawn from the germline J gene. Other DNA sequences within the sample encode an identical CDR3. The chain recombines TRBV19 with TRBJ2-1, with 8 bases lining up with TRBD2. Germline V gene lookup returns CDR1 FNHDT and CDR2 SITEND (reference sequence). The length of the CDR3 is 15 residues. With V trimmed by 2 bases and J by 3 bases, 4 bases remained unmatched. This CDR3 reads CASSIRGGAYAEQFF. CDR3 DNA, as far as it was read: TGTGCCAGCAGTATCCGGGGGGGCGCCTATGCT.

This clone has just a few counts. Genes here carry mouse names. The CDR3 goes on 4 residues after the read ends, and that part is filled in from the germline J gene. Other DNA sequences in this specimen translate into the identical CDR3. The V gene is TRBV19, the J gene TRBJ2-5; the match to TRBD2 covers 9 bases. This CDR3 comprises 14 residues. Germline lookup yields CDR1 FNHDT and CDR2 SITEND (reference sequence). The part of the CDR3 DNA that was read is TGTGCCAGCAGTATTTGGGGGGGCGCGGAC. Translated: CASSIWGGAD. The full CDR3 protein reads CASSIWGGADTQYF.

Points on this clone: Germline and genes here are mouse. The CDR3 extends 4 residues past the end of the read, so its final part is completed from the germline J gene. This same CDR3 is encoded by further DNA sequences in the sample. The chain combines TRBV13-1 with TRBJ2-5; TRBD1 is a possible D gene (6 bases). This CDR3 is 13 amino acids long. The V end was cut by 6 bases, the J end by 3 bases, with 11 bases between. CDR1 and CDR2 (germline): NSHNY, SYGAGN. The sequenced part of the CDR3 DNA is TGTGCCAGCACCAGGGGAGGGCAAGAC. It specifies CASTRGGQD. In full, the CDR3 is CASTRGGQDTQYF.

About this clone: Mouse gene names apply. From the germline J gene comes the end of the CDR3, since the read stops 4 residues before it. The chain combines TRBV1 with TRBJ1-1; TRBD1 matches at 7 bases. Looked up from germline, CDR1 is NSQYPW and CDR2 is LRSPGD (reference sequence). This CDR3 region has 13 residues. Trimming at V came to 7 bases and at J to 1 base, leaving 3 bases not matched to a gene. The sequenced CDR3 bases are TGCACCTGCAAGAACAGGGGGAACACA. Protein: CTCKNRGNT. The entire CDR3 protein is CTCKNRGNTEVFF.

As for this clone: The germline and genes are mouse ones. The CDR3 end lies 4 residues beyond the end of the read and is filled in from the germline J gene. The genes are TRBV5 and TRBJ2-7; 7 nucleotides agree with TRBD1. Germline V CDR1 and CDR2: LGHNA, YNLKQL (reference sequence). J gave up 0 bases and V 4 bases, and 3 bases lay outside the gene matches. The CDR3 has 14 residues. This CDR3 is CASSPTGISYEQYF. The sequenced CDR3 bases are TGTGCCAGCAGCCCGACAGGGATCTCCTAT.

As regards this clone: Any gene name here is a mouse gene name. The read stops 4 residues short of the end of the CDR3; the missing end is completed from the germline J gene. The chain has TRBV5 and TRBJ1-1; D is perhaps TRBD1 (6 bases). Germline V gives CDR1 LGHNA, CDR2 YNLKQL (reference sequence). The CDR3 has 14 residues. The CDR3 spells CASSQAGGAGEVFF. The sequenced CDR3 bases are TGTGCCAGCAGCCAAGCTGGGGGGGCGGGA.

Details on this clone: All gene names here are mouse names. Read data end 4 residues before the CDR3 end; the end is taken from the germline J gene. At the DNA level, this CDR3 is encoded by other sequences in the same sample as well. The J gene is TRBJ2-1, the V gene TRBV19; TRBD1 matches at 10 bases. CDR1 FNHDT and CDR2 SITEND come from the germline V gene (reference sequence). J gave up 2 bases and V 4 bases, and 3 bases lay outside the gene matches. The CDR3 runs to 15 residues. The CDR3 sequence: CASSPGTGDYAEQFF. The CDR3 bases that were read are TGTGCCAGCAGTCCCGGGACAGGGGACTATGCT.

This clone was detected ten times or more. Gene names refer to mouse genes. Coverage ceases 4 residues before the CDR3 finishes, and the germline J gene fills in the end. The same CDR3 is also encoded by other DNA sequences in this sample. The J gene is TRBJ2-3, the V gene TRBV13-1; D is unresolved. Trimming removed 2 bases at V and 0 bases at J, with 4 bases between. The length of the CDR3 is 13 residues. Germline V lookup: CDR1 NSHNY, CDR2 SYGAGN. The chain's CDR3 is CASSEQSAETLYF. The covered CDR3 bases are TGTGCCAGCAGTGAACAGAGTGCAGAA.

This clone was detected a few times. Mouse gene names and germline throughout. The read ends 4 residues early relative to the CDR3; the germline J gene fills the gap. The same CDR3 can be traced to other DNA sequences in this sample. The chain links TRBV13-1 to TRBJ2-4, with 9 bases matching TRBD2. Trimming removed 0 bases from V and 1 base from J; junction bases left unmatched: 3. CDR3 length: 16 amino acids. The germline gives CDR1 NSHNY, CDR2 SYGAGN. CDR3 protein: CASSDAWGGGQNTLYF. CDR3 DNA, as far as it was read: TGTGCCAGCAGTGATGCTTGGGGGGGCGGTCAAAAC.

As regards this clone: All gene names here are mouse names. The read terminates 4 residues before the CDR3 end, so the remaining end is supplied by the germline J gene. This chain connects TRBV13-1 to TRBJ2-3; TRBD1 might be the D (6 bases). This CDR3 region has 15 residues. V dropped 3 bases and J dropped 0 bases, with 11 bases sitting between them. The germline V gene encodes CDR1 NSHNY and CDR2 SYGAGN. This CDR3 reads CASSGRDNSAETLYF. CDR3 bases read: TGTGCCAGCAGTGGTCGGGACAATAGTGCAGAA.

The table lists this clone with a few counts. Genes and germline are mouse. The read is 4 residues too short to cover the CDR3 end, so that end is filled in from the germline J gene. This sequence joins TRBV13-1 and TRBJ2-3, with TRBD2 matching over 10 bases. The CDR3 length is 15 residues. V trimming: 6 bases; J trimming: 2 bases; junction bases outside the gene matches: 6. Germline CDR1 and CDR2: NSHNY and SYGAGN. Incomplete CDR3 DNA: TGTGCCAGCAAGGACTGGGGGTCTCCTGCAGAA. Translating gives CASKDWGSPAE. The whole CDR3 reads CASKDWGSPAETLYF.